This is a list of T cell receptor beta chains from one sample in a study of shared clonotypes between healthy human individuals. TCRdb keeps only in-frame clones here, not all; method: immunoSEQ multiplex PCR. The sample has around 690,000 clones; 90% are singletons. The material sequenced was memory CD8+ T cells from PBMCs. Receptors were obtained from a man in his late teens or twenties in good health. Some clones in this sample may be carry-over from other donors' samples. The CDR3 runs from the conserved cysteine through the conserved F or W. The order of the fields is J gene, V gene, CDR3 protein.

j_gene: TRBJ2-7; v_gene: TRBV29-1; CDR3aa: CSVVAQSAEQYF
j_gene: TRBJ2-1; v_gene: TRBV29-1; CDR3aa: CSDISYNEQFF
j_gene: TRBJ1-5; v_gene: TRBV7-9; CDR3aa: CASSLWDREVSSNQPQHF
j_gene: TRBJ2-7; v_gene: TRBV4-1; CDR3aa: CASSPPGRGYEQYF
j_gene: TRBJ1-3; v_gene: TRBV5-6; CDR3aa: CASSLNEGYTIYF
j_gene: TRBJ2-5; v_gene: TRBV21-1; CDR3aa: CASSKRSGTWLETQYF
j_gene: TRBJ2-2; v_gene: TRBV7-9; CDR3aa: CANDGKLNTGELFF
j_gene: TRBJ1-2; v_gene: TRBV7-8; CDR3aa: CASSLGGGFYGYTF
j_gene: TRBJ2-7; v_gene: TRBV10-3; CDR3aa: CAISAKGDYPYEQYF
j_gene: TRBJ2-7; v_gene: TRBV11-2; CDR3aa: CASSSLRPRGRWEQYF
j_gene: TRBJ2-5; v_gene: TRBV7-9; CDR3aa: CASSLVGSETQYF
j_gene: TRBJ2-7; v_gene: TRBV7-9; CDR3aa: CASSQTKRGDSYEQYF
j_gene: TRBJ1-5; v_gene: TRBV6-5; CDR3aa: CASTPGDGNQPQHF
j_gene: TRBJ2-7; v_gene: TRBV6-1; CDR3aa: CASSEGGGIPYEQYF
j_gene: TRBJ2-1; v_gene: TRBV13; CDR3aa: CASSFRDPRNEQFF
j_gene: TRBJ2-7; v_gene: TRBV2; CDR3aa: CASTGGSYEQYF
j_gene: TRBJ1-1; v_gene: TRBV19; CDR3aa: CASSPGGSREAFF
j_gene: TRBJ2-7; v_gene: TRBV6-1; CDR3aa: CASSDPYYSGSSYEQYF
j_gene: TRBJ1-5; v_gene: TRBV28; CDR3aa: CASSSFTDRGPASFGNQPQHF
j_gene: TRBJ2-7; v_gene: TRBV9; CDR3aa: CASSVEDKPYEQYF
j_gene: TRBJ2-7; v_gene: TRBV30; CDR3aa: CAWSSSGYEQYF
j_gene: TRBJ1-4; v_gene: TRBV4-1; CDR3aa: CASSQDNRPLEKLFF